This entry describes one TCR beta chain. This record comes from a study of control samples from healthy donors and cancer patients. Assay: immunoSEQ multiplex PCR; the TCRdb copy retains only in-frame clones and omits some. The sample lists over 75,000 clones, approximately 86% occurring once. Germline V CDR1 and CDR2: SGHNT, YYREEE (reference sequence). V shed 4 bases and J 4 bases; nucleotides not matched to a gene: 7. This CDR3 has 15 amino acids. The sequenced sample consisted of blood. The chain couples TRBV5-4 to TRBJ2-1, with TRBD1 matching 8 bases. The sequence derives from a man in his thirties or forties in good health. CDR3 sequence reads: CASSHGQGLYNEQFF. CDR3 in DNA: TGTGCCAGCAGCCACGGACAGGGCCTGTACAATGAGCAGTTCTTC.